This T cell receptor (beta chain) was sequenced for a study of T-cell reconstitution after alpha-beta-depleted transplantation in children. Trimming took 2 bases from V and 6 from J, leaving 8 bases between them. The CDR3 covers 13 residues. Unique molecular identifiers were incorporated into the prepared TCRbeta library. MiXCR, applied by TCRdb to the PCR reads, yields one record per CDR3 protein. The sample gives about 600,000 distinct CDR3 sequences, 13% of which show up once; about 2.2% is in the top ten. Sequenced material: PBMCs, mostly from graft donor cells, taken 360 days after TCRalphabeta/CD19-depleted stem cell transplant. The clonotype originates from a male patient aged 10 to 17 who had a stem cell transplant for acute myeloid leukemia, so the T cells may come from the graft donor. This chain joins TRBV12-3 or TRBV12-4 and TRBJ2-1; D is perhaps TRBD1 or TRBD2 (5 bases each). The CDR3 nucleotides are TGTGCCAGCAGTTTAATGAGGGGCAATGAGCAGTTCTTC. This encodes CASSLMRGNEQFF.